Below, 30 T cell receptor beta chains from the same sample are listed, as sequenced in a study of blood T cell repertoires in COVID-19 (dated by TCRdb to 2019 to 2021). Library preparation was by the immunoSEQ multiplex PCR assay. In its TCRdb copy, this immuneACCESS table keeps in-frame sequences only and misses some clones. Where compared with another copy, unresolved V genes explain less than half of these, and the others have no known cause. The sample data list some 120,000 clones, and almost 90% of these were observed just once. Almost 0.9% of the sample is taken by the ten largest. The material sequenced was peripheral blood. The receptors originated from a woman aged 50 to 60 with active or convalescent COVID-19.

The chain employs TRBV28 and TRBJ1-5; 9 bases align to TRBD1. The CDR3 contains 15 residues. The V gene's germline CDR1 is MDHEN and CDR2 SYDVKM. Losses at the gene ends were 6 bases for V and 3 bases for J; bases not matched to a gene: 6. For the CDR3, the DNA is TGTGCCAGCAGCCTGACAGGGGGACTCAATCAGCCCCAGCATTTT. This gives the protein CASSLTGGLNQPQHF.

The CDR3: CASSLAGSGEQYF. The CDR3 DNA is TGTGCCAGCAGCCTCGCGGGGTCCGGCGAGCAGTACTTC. This chain links TRBV14 with TRBJ2-7; TRBD2 is a possible D gene (6 bases). This CDR3 is built from 13 residues. In germline, CDR1 is SGHDN, CDR2 FVKESK. V was shortened by 4 bases and J by 6 bases, with 13 bases between the two germline ends.

The rearrangement joins TRBV12-3 or TRBV12-4 to TRBJ2-1; D gene unclear. Trimming cost V 7 bases and J 7 bases, with 11 bases left between them. The CDR3 has 12 residues. The CDR3 loop is CASTFGLNEQFF. CDR3 sequence (DNA): TGTGCCAGCACCTTTGGGCTAAATGAGCAGTTCTTC.

The rearrangement uses TRBV6-2 or TRBV6-3 and TRBJ2-7, with TRBD2 identical over 8 bases. V was clipped by 0 bases and J by 5 bases; unmatched bases: 6. CDR3 length equals 15 residues. Germline V gives CDR1 MNHEY, CDR2 SVGEGT. DNA of the CDR3: TGTGCCAGCAGTTACTCCCATAAGACTAGCGACGAGCAGTACTTC. Its translation: CASSYSHKTSDEQYF.

The CDR3 region is CATSDRPKQGTNQPQHF. CDR3 DNA sequence: TGTGCCACCAGTGATCGACCTAAACAGGGGACGAATCAGCCCCAGCATTTT. J is TRBJ1-5 and V is TRBV24-1; 7 bases agree with TRBD1. The CDR3 extends over 17 amino acids. The J segment lost 4 bases and the V segment lost 3 bases, leaving 11 bases of the junction unmatched. In germline, CDR1 is KGHDR, CDR2 SFDVKD.

The chain joins TRBV4-3 to TRBJ2-3; weak D call: TRBD1 (5 bases). V lost 0 bases, J lost 2 bases, and 6 bases lay in between. This CDR3 region has 14 residues. Germline V CDR1 and CDR2: LGHNA, YSLEER. The CDR3 loop is CASSQDGATDTQYF. CDR3 nucleotides: TGCGCCAGCAGCCAAGATGGGGCCACAGATACGCAGTATTTT.

J is TRBJ1-2 and V is TRBV5-1; 7 bases align to TRBD1. Germline CDR1 and CDR2: SGHRS and YFSETQ. The CDR3 has 14 amino acids. J gave up 4 bases and V 4 bases, and 7 bases lay outside the gene matches. The CDR3 DNA reads as TGCGCCAGCAGCCCGGAGACAGGGACCTATGGCTACACCTTC. Its protein product is CASSPETGTYGYTF. The entire variable domain, with the rest obtained from reference TRBV5-1 and TRBJ1-2, is as follows: KAGVTQTPRYLIKTRGQQVTLSCSPISGHRSVSWYQQTPGQGLQFLFEYFSETQRNKGNFPGRFSGRQFSNSRSEMNVSTLELGDSALYLCASSPETGTYGYTFGSGTRLTVV.

The chain combines TRBV19 with TRBJ1-4; 7 bases align to TRBD1. The V gene's germline CDR1 is LNHDA and CDR2 SQIVND (reference sequence). The CDR3 length is 15 residues. V was clipped by 4 bases and J by 4 bases; unmatched bases: 6. The CDR3, as DNA: TGTGCCAGTAGTACTGACAGGGCCCTTAATGAAAAACTGTTTTTT. It yields the protein CASSTDRALNEKLFF.

V usage is TRBV28 and J usage is TRBJ2-7, with a tentative D call TRBD2 (5 bases). The CDR3 runs 14 residues. V lost 2 bases and J lost 4, with 12 bases in between. Germline loops: CDR1 MDHEN, CDR2 SYDVKM. CDR3 region: CASSLERVLYEQYF. The CDR3 nucleotides read TGTGCCAGCAGTTTAGAGAGGGTATTGTACGAGCAGTACTTC.

The chain is built from TRBV25-1 and TRBJ1-5; no definite D call. Germline V gene lookup returns CDR1 MGHDK and CDR2 SYGVNS. CDR3 length: 12 amino acids. Trimming cost V 1 base and J 5 bases, with 3 bases left between them. CDR3 DNA sequence: TGTGCCAGCAGTGAATTCGATCAGCCCCAGCATTTT. Translating it yields CASSEFDQPQHF.

The chain has TRBV28 and TRBJ2-7, with D tentatively TRBD2 (5 bases). V was cut by 5 bases and J by 3 bases, with 17 bases left in between. This CDR3 has 15 residues. Germline-derived CDR1 and CDR2 are MDHEN and SYDVKM. CDR3 DNA sequence: TGTGCCAGCAGTCCCCTGAGGGATCAAATCTACGAGCAGTACTTC. Protein sequence: CASSPLRDQIYEQYF.

V gene TRBV29-1 combines with J gene TRBJ2-5; TRBD1 aligns across 9 bases. The germline gives CDR1 SQVTM, CDR2 ANQGSEA. V was clipped by 7 bases and J by 0 bases; unmatched bases: 9. CDR3 size: 15 residues. The CDR3 DNA reads as TGCAGCGCCGCCGCCGGGACAGGGCACCAAGAGACCCAGTACTTC. Encoded protein: CSAAAGTGHQETQYF.

This clone occurred once. The rearrangement uses TRBV30 and TRBJ2-1; tentatively, D is TRBD2 (6 bases). Trimming pared 2 bases from V and 5 bases from J, leaving 16 bases between. This CDR3 has 15 amino acids. In germline, CDR1 is GTSNPN, CDR2 SVGIG (reference sequence). The CDR3 protein is CAWSPTGTRHNEQFF. In nucleotides, the CDR3 is TGTGCCTGGAGTCCTACCGGGACTCGCCACAATGAGCAGTTCTTC. The full variable domain, its missing parts supplied by reference TRBV30 and TRBJ2-1, is SQTIHQWPATLVQPVGSPLSLECTVEGTSNPNLYWYRQAAGRGLQLLFYSVGIGQISSEVPQNLSASRPQDRQFILSSKKLLLSDSGFYLCAWSPTGTRHNEQFFGPGTRLTVL.

The chain employs TRBV7-2 and TRBJ2-3; 7 bases are shared with TRBD2. This CDR3 has 16 residues. J was trimmed by 0 bases and V by 3 bases; bases with no gene match: 6. Germline V gene lookup returns CDR1 SGHTA and CDR2 FQGNSA. For the CDR3, the DNA is TGTGCCAGCAGCTTTTTAGCGGGTTCTAGCACAGATACGCAGTATTTT. This codes for CASSFLAGSSTDTQYF. Variable domain in full (rest from reference TRBV7-2 and TRBJ2-3): GAGVSQSPSNKVTEKGKDVELRCDPISGHTALYWYRQSLGQGLEFLIYFQGNSAPDKSGLPSDRFSAERTGGSVSTLTIQRTQQEDSAVYLCASSFLAGSSTDTQYFGPGTRLTVL.

J is TRBJ2-3 and V is TRBV24-1; 7 bases fit TRBD1. V shed 2 bases and J 9 bases; nucleotides not matched to a gene: 7. There are 14 residues in the CDR3. CDR1 and CDR2 (germline): KGHDR, SFDVKD. The CDR3 loop is CATSDSTARGTQYF. The CDR3 DNA follows: TGTGCCACCAGTGATTCGACTGCCAGGGGGACGCAGTATTTT.

The V and J genes are TRBV9 and TRBJ2-5; 7 bases align to TRBD1. The junction had 9 bases not matched to a gene; V was cut back by 4 bases and J by 0 bases. CDR1 and CDR2 (germline): SGDLS, YYNGEE. The CDR3 loop spans 16 amino acids. CDR3 DNA sequence: TGTGCCAGCAGCCATAGTGGAGACAGGGACCAAGAGACCCAGTACTTC. It is translated as CASSHSGDRDQETQYF.

This clone was detected a few times. The genes are TRBV28 and TRBJ1-4; 9 nucleotides match TRBD1. This CDR3 region has 17 residues. After removal of 1 base from V and 8 bases from J, the junction contained 11 bases not matched to a gene. From germline, CDR1 is MDHEN and CDR2 SYDVKM. This CDR3 is CASSLSYSGTGSEKLFF. DNA of the CDR3: TGTGCCAGCAGTTTATCCTACTCCGGGACAGGGAGCGAAAAACTGTTTTTT.

The V gene is TRBV5-8, the J gene TRBJ2-7; D is possibly TRBD2 (6 bases). The CDR3 spans 16 residues. The V and J ends lost 3 bases and 0 bases respectively, with 16 bases between them. Per germline, CDR1 SGHTS and CDR2 YDEGEE. The chain's CDR3 is CASSWFGSGSSYEQYF. The CDR3 coding sequence is TGTGCCAGCAGCTGGTTTGGGAGCGGGTCCTCCTACGAGCAGTACTTC.

This clone was counted between two and nine times. This rearrangement joins TRBV7-9 to TRBJ2-7, with 11 bases that match TRBD2. V lost 1 base, J lost 7 bases, and 6 bases stayed unmatched. The CDR3 has 15 amino acids. In germline, CDR1 is SEHNR, CDR2 FQNEAQ (reference sequence). For the CDR3, the DNA is TGTGCCAGCAGCTTAGAGAGGACTAGCGGGCCGGAGCAGTACTTC. This translates into CASSLERTSGPEQYF. Full variable domain (rest looked up from reference TRBV7-9 and TRBJ2-7): DTGVSQNPRHKITKRGQNVTFRCDPISEHNRLYWYRQTLGQGPEFLTYFQNEAQLEKSRLLSDRFSAERPKGSFSTLEIQRTEQGDSAMYLCASSLERTSGPEQYFGPGTRLTVT.

CDR3 coding DNA: TGTGCTAGTGGTTTGGAAGGACAGGGGAAGTATACGGCTTTCTTT. It codes for CASGLEGQGKYTAFF. The V gene is TRBV12-5, the J gene TRBJ1-1; 9 positions agree with TRBD1. The length of the CDR3 is 15 residues. Germline lookup yields CDR1 LGHNT and CDR2 FRNRAP. The ends lost 1 base at V and 11 bases at J; junction bases unmatched: 11.

This clone was picked up a small number of times. V and J are TRBV2 and TRBJ1-4; 11 nucleotides match TRBD1. Germline lookup yields CDR1 SNHLY and CDR2 FYNNEI. This CDR3 region has 14 residues. Trimming took 6 bases from V and 8 from J; bases not matched to a gene: 5. As DNA, the CDR3 is TGTGCCAGCAGAGCCGGGACAGGGGGGGAAAAACTGTTTTTT. It yields the protein CASRAGTGGEKLFF.

The chain couples TRBV27 to TRBJ2-5; maybe TRBD2 (5 bases). Germline V CDR1 and CDR2: MNHEY, SMNVEV (reference sequence). The V end lost 5 bases, the J end lost 1 base, and 11 bases lay between the germline ends. The CDR3 contains 14 residues. The CDR3 DNA is TGTGCCAGCAGTCATCCGGGAACCCAAGAGACCCAGTACTTC. It encodes CASSHPGTQETQYF.

The CDR3, as DNA: TGTGCCAGCAGTACAGGACGGAGATATGGCTACACCTTC. It is translated as CASSTGRRYGYTF. The chain has TRBV28 and TRBJ1-2, with D possibly TRBD1 on 5 matching bases. V lost 5 bases, J lost 5 bases, and 12 bases lay in between. Germline V gene data show CDR1 as MDHEN and CDR2 as SYDVKM. CDR3 length: 13 amino acids.

The genes are TRBV28 and TRBJ1-1; 12 positions agree with TRBD1. The J segment lost 3 bases and the V segment lost 7 bases, leaving 12 bases of the junction unmatched. The CDR3 extends over 17 amino acids. Germline lookup yields CDR1 MDHEN and CDR2 SYDVKM. CDR3 loop: CASMTGTGGKRDTEAFF. DNA for the CDR3: TGTGCCAGCATGACCGGGACAGGGGGCAAACGGGACACTGAAGCTTTCTTT.

The chain recombines TRBV10-3 with TRBJ2-1, with a weak D call TRBD2 (5 bases). Germline V lookup: CDR1 ENHRY, CDR2 SYGVKD. Trimming pared 10 bases from V and 8 bases from J, leaving 15 bases between. CDR3 length equals 12 residues. CDR3 bases: TGTGCCACTGAGGGAACTAGGGATGAGCAGTTCTTC. This codes for CATEGTRDEQFF.

CDR3: CASSPRQGFSSAFF. The CDR3 DNA sequence: TGTGCCAGCAGCCCCAGACAGGGGTTCAGTTCGGCTTTCTTT. The chain recombines TRBV27 with TRBJ1-1, with 8 bases lining up with TRBD1. Trimming at V came to 6 bases and at J to 11 bases, leaving 14 bases not matched to a gene. In germline, CDR1 is MNHEY, CDR2 SMNVEV (reference sequence). This CDR3 contains 14 residues.

A single count supports this clone. The rearrangement links TRBV27 to TRBJ2-7; 10 bases are shared with TRBD2. Germline V lookup: CDR1 MNHEY, CDR2 SMNVEV (reference sequence). Germline trimming cut 6 bases from V and 4 bases from J; bases unmatched to any gene: 9. The CDR3 contains 15 residues. CDR3 bases: TGTGCCAGCAGCTTGCTTAGCGGGAGGAATTACGAGCAGTACTTC. This translates into CASSLLSGRNYEQYF.

Only one count was recorded for this clone. The chain employs TRBV27 and TRBJ1-1; weak D call: TRBD1 (5 bases). Per germline, CDR1 MNHEY and CDR2 SMNVEV (reference sequence). With 8 bases removed from V and 2 bases from J, the gap between germline ends came to 18 bases. The CDR3 contains 15 residues. This CDR3 is CASWVEGQGNTEAFF. CDR3 nucleotide sequence: TGTGCCAGCTGGGTGGAGGGGCAGGGTAACACTGAAGCTTTCTTT.

This chain links TRBV18 with TRBJ2-7; D is possibly TRBD1 (6 bases). Trimming left V 4 bases short and J 3 bases short, with 13 bases between. The length of the CDR3 is 14 residues. Germline V CDR1 and CDR2: KGHSH, LQKENI. The CDR3 DNA reads TGTGCCAGCTCACGACTCCGGACAGACTACGAGCAGTACTTC. Translating gives CASSRLRTDYEQYF.

The chain uses TRBV12-3 or TRBV12-4 and TRBJ1-1; 7 nucleotides match TRBD1. The J segment lost 2 bases and the V segment lost 6 bases, leaving 3 bases of the junction unmatched. The CDR3 has 13 amino acids. The CDR3 nucleotides read TGTGCCAGCAGGGAAGGGGGCAACACTGAAGCTTTCTTT. Protein product: CASREGGNTEAFF.